This TCR beta chain was identified during a study of beta chain features in type 1 diabetes. On the study more broadly: Age, gender and cell yields were similar between patients and healthy donors. Findings and limits, study-wide: For Type 1 diabetes patients, all four CD4+ subsets carried TCRB CDR3s that were moderately but significantly shorter. Equally in patients and controls, PCR might preferentially amplify shorter templates.

Germline loops: CDR1 SQVTM, CDR2 ANQGSEA. The CDR3 contains 14 residues. Expressed TCRB transcripts were sequenced because the entire RNA isolate underwent reverse transcription. Clones were read by immunoSEQ multiplex PCR, and TCRdb kept only the in-frame ones, dropping some. Among over 350,000 clones listed, around 16% were seen once. In this sample, this clone turned up a few times. Its antigen is unidentified. An end of the junction differs from the germline gene, which may be a read error. The TCR originated in a woman younger than 30 in good health. This chain links TRBV29-1 with TRBJ2-1; the match to TRBD1 covers 8 bases. The sequencing sample was made of naive CD4+ T cells from blood. CDR3 region: CSFTAGGSHNEQFF. CDR3 coding DNA: TGCAGCTTTACCGCAGGGGGCTCCCACAATGAGCAGTTCTTC.